This T cell receptor beta chain appears in the sequencing data of a study of tissue T cells after allogeneic stem cell transplantation. Turning to the study itself: Patients with graft-versus-host disease had grafts: several unmodified, three CD34-selected and T-cell-depleted. Study results and limitations: This small cohort was clinically heterogeneous, and sampling depth was a limitation.

As to this clone: Its target is not known.

The method was immunoSEQ multiplex PCR; TCRdb's version includes in-frame clones alone and lacks a portion of them. Of 28,000 or so clones in the sample, 75% to 95% were seen once. Deletions cut 4 bases from V and 2 bases from J, with 9 bases between. This CDR3 contains 14 residues. Per the germline V gene, CDR1 is SGHTA and CDR2 is FQGNSA. The sample here was blood, taken before transplantation. This chain joins TRBV7-2 and TRBJ2-1; D call uncertain. The receptor's source is an older male donor who later had graft-versus-host disease after an allogeneic stem cell transplant. The CDR3 here is CASSSDWTYNEQFF. CDR3 in DNA: TGTGCCAGCAGCTCCGACTGGACCTACAATGAGCAGTTCTTC.